The clone carrying this TCR beta chain came up once. These data originate in a study of blood T cell repertoires in COVID-19. Germline-derived CDR1 and CDR2 are SGHVS and FQNEAQ. This CDR3 has 12 amino acids. V was trimmed by 3 bases and J by 10 bases, leaving 10 bases between them. As processed by the authors: Amplification from reference gene primers served as the basis for estimated nucleated cell counts. Assay used: immunoSEQ multiplex PCR; TCRdb lists only in-frame clones, some missing. The V and J calls and clone size come from that table; D and trimming were worked out from the DNA. This table has some 120,000 clones, around 86% appearing once.

The genes are TRBV7-8 and TRBJ2-1; weak D call: TRBD2 (5 bases). The sample taken for sequencing was peripheral blood. The source of this sequence is a woman of 80 years or more with acute or convalescent COVID-19. The CDR3 sequence: CASSFMSGEQFF. CDR3 coding DNA: TGTGCCAGCAGCTTTATGTCGGGGGAGCAGTTCTTC.